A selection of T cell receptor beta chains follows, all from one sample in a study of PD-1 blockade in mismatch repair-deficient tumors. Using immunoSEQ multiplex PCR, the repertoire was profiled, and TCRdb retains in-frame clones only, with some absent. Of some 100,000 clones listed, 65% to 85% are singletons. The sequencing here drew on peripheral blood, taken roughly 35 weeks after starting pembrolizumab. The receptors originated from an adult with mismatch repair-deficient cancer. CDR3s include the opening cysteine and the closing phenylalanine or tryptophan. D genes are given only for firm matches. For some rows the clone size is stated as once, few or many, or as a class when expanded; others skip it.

TGTGCCAGCAGCTTGGCTGAAAACATTCAGTACTTC | CASSLAENIQYF | NA | NA | TRBJ2-4 | TRBV5-6
TGTGCCAGCAGCGTAGCGGGGATTACCGGTGGGGCCGGGGAGCTGTTTTTT | CASSVAGITGGAGELFF | NA | NA | TRBJ2-2 | TRBV9
TGTGCTAGCAGCTTTGGGACTAGCGGGAGTCGGAATGAGCAGTTCTTC | CASSFGTSGSRNEQFF | TRBD2 | NA | TRBJ2-1 | TRBV7-7
TGTGCCAGTAGTGCTCTCGGTCTGGGGGCAGGGGATAACTATGGCTACACCTTC | CASSALGLGAGDNYGYTF | NA | NA | TRBJ1-2 | TRBV19
TGTGCCAGCAGCGTAGCGGAGTACAATGAGCAGTTCTTC | CASSVAEYNEQFF | NA | NA | TRBJ2-1 | TRBV9
TGTGCCAGCAGCGTAGGAGCGGAGGGTACTGAAGCTTTCTTT | CASSVGAEGTEAFF | NA | once | TRBJ1-1 | TRBV9
TGTGCCAGCAGCCCCGGAACTAACTATGGCTACACCTTC | CASSPGTNYGYTF | NA | NA | TRBJ1-2 | TRBV6-5
TGTGCTAGTGGTTTCGGGACAGGGAATGAAAAACTGTTTTTT | CASGFGTGNEKLFF | TRBD1 | few | TRBJ1-4 | TRBV12-5
TGTGCCAGCAGCTTTTCAGGGACGTACGAGCAGTACTTC | CASSFSGTYEQYF | NA | NA | TRBJ2-7 | TRBV7-2
TGTGCCAGCATCCACGGGGGGCGGGACTATGGCTACACCTTC | CASIHGGRDYGYTF | NA | few | TRBJ1-2 | TRBV7-9
TGTGCCAGCAAACCGGGACAGGGCACCGGGGAGCTGTTTTTT | CASKPGQGTGELFF | TRBD1 | NA | TRBJ2-2 | TRBV6-5
TGTGCCAGCAGTTACTCTACTATTAACTATGGCTACACCTTC | CASSYSTINYGYTF | NA | NA | TRBJ1-2 | TRBV6-6
TGTGCTAGCAGCCCCCTCCAAGGGAGCGAGCAGTACTTC | CASSPLQGSEQYF | NA | few | TRBJ2-7 | TRBV7-7
TGTGCCAGCAGCAAGGGACTAGCGGGAGCTCCAGAGACCCAGTACTTC | CASSKGLAGAPETQYF | TRBD2 | NA | TRBJ2-5 | TRBV7-2
TGTGCCAGCAGTTCCAACGGACGCTACAATGAGCAGTTCTTC | CASSSNGRYNEQFF | NA | NA | TRBJ2-1 | TRBV27
TGTGCCAGCAGTGAAGGGACAGAACTCAATCAGCCCCAGCATTTT | CASSEGTELNQPQHF | NA | NA | TRBJ1-5 | TRBV2
TGCGCCAGCAGCCAAGATTACCGCAATCAGCCCCAGCATTTT | CASSQDYRNQPQHF | NA | NA | TRBJ1-5 | TRBV4-3